These T cell receptor beta chains were read from a single sample in a study of control samples from healthy donors and cancer patients. Method: immunoSEQ multiplex PCR; TCRdb's copy keeps in-frame clones and lacks some. The sample records about 99,000 clones, approximately 90% being singletons. Material for sequencing was PBMCs. The receptor source for this set is a man aged 55 to 70 with lung cancer. Both conserved end residues are part of each CDR3. A D gene is named only where the DNA matches it firmly. The size of a clone is reported for some rows only, either as once, few or many, or as a class for expanded clones.

clone size: many
J gene: TRBJ1-2
V gene: TRBV7-9
D gene: TRBD1
CDR3 protein: CASSPRTGMNYGYTF
CDR3 DNA: TGTGCCAGCAGCCCTAGGACAGGGATGAACTATGGCTACACCTTC

clone size: -
J gene: TRBJ2-7
V gene: TRBV5-1
D gene: TRBD1
CDR3 protein: CASSLLGQPYYEQYF
CDR3 DNA: TGCGCCAGCAGCTTGTTGGGACAGCCTTACTACGAGCAGTACTTC

clone size: -
J gene: TRBJ1-5
V gene: TRBV24-1
D gene: -
CDR3 protein: CATSDPRANQPQHF
CDR3 DNA: TGTGCCACCAGTGACCCGAGGGCGAATCAGCCCCAGCATTTT

clone size: -
J gene: TRBJ1-1
V gene: TRBV4-1
D gene: -
CDR3 protein: CASSRDQMNTEAFF
CDR3 DNA: TGCGCCAGCAGCCGAGATCAGATGAACACTGAAGCTTTCTTT

clone size: -
J gene: TRBJ2-2
V gene: TRBV3-1/TRBV3-2
D gene: TRBD2
CDR3 protein: CASSQDWTRIAGELFF
CDR3 DNA: TGTGCCAGCAGCCAAGACTGGACTAGGATCGCCGGGGAGCTGTTTTTT

clone size: -
J gene: TRBJ1-2
V gene: TRBV9
D gene: -
CDR3 protein: CASSVHGYTF
CDR3 DNA: TGTGCCAGCAGCGTACATGGCTACACCTTC

clone size: -
J gene: TRBJ2-4
V gene: TRBV7-2
D gene: TRBD2
CDR3 protein: CASSGGAGGAKNIQYF
CDR3 DNA: TGTGCCAGCTCCGGGGGAGCGGGGGGAGCCAAAAACATTCAGTACTTC

clone size: few
J gene: TRBJ2-3
V gene: TRBV20-1
D gene: -
CDR3 protein: CSAQRDTQYF
CDR3 DNA: TGCAGTGCGCAAAGAGATACGCAGTATTTT

clone size: -
J gene: TRBJ1-6
V gene: TRBV7-9
D gene: -
CDR3 protein: CASSFSSLKASPLHF
CDR3 DNA: TGTGCCAGCAGCTTCTCCTCTTTAAAGGCATCACCCCTCCACTTT

clone size: -
J gene: TRBJ1-6
V gene: TRBV10-1
D gene: -
CDR3 protein: CASRTGANSPLHF
CDR3 DNA: TGCGCCAGCAGAACGGGAGCTAATTCACCCCTCCACTTT

clone size: -
J gene: TRBJ1-2
V gene: TRBV30
D gene: TRBD1
CDR3 protein: CACQDRTGMEGYTF
CDR3 DNA: TGTGCCTGCCAAGACAGGACAGGGATGGAGGGCTACACCTTC

clone size: -
J gene: TRBJ2-3
V gene: TRBV7-9
D gene: -
CDR3 protein: CASSSQRSSTDTQYF
CDR3 DNA: TGTGCCAGCAGCTCGCAGAGATCTAGCACAGATACGCAGTATTTT

clone size: once
J gene: TRBJ1-1
V gene: TRBV12-3/TRBV12-4
D gene: TRBD1
CDR3 protein: CASSSGQIPEAFF
CDR3 DNA: TGTGCCAGCAGTTCGGGACAGATCCCTGAAGCTTTCTTT

clone size: -
J gene: TRBJ1-5
V gene: TRBV27
D gene: -
CDR3 protein: CARLGRGSNQPQHF
CDR3 DNA: TGTGCCAGGCTCGGCCGGGGGAGCAATCAGCCCCAGCATTTT

clone size: -
J gene: TRBJ2-3
V gene: TRBV5-6
D gene: -
CDR3 protein: CASNEDYQNTDTQYF
CDR3 DNA: TGTGCCAGCAACGAGGACTACCAGAACACAGATACGCAGTATTTT

clone size: -
J gene: TRBJ2-2
V gene: TRBV25-1
D gene: -
CDR3 protein: CASSESTGELFF
CDR3 DNA: TGTGCCAGCAGTGAATCCACCGGGGAGCTGTTTTTT

clone size: -
J gene: TRBJ1-2
V gene: TRBV29-1
D gene: -
CDR3 protein: CSVERQFNYGYTF
CDR3 DNA: TGCAGCGTTGAAAGGCAGTTCAACTATGGCTACACCTTC

clone size: -
J gene: TRBJ1-1
V gene: TRBV5-1
D gene: TRBD1
CDR3 protein: CASRVSTGGGSEAFF
CDR3 DNA: TGCGCCAGCAGGGTTTCGACAGGGGGAGGCTCTGAAGCTTTCTTT

clone size: -
J gene: TRBJ2-3
V gene: TRBV7-3
D gene: -
CDR3 protein: CASSLLGTISTDTQYF
CDR3 DNA: TGTGCCAGCAGCTTACTGGGGACAATCTCCACAGATACGCAGTATTTT

clone size: few
J gene: TRBJ1-5
V gene: TRBV7-7
D gene: -
CDR3 protein: CASSLTSNQPQHF
CDR3 DNA: TGTGCCAGCAGCTTAACTAGCAATCAGCCCCAGCATTTT

clone size: -
J gene: TRBJ2-5
V gene: TRBV4-2
D gene: -
CDR3 protein: CASSQESRSQETQYF
CDR3 DNA: TGTGCCAGCAGCCAAGAGAGTAGGAGCCAAGAGACCCAGTACTTC

clone size: -
J gene: TRBJ2-1
V gene: TRBV3-1/TRBV3-2
D gene: -
CDR3 protein: CASSPLRVPPYNEQFF
CDR3 DNA: TGTGCCAGCAGCCCCCTACGGGTGCCTCCCTACAATGAGCAGTTCTTC

clone size: -
J gene: TRBJ2-5
V gene: TRBV5-1
D gene: TRBD1
CDR3 protein: CASIGRTGGYQETQYF
CDR3 DNA: TGCGCCAGCATTGGGAGGACAGGGGGGTACCAAGAGACCCAGTACTTC

clone size: once
J gene: TRBJ1-1
V gene: TRBV10-1
D gene: -
CDR3 protein: CASSDYGTEAFF
CDR3 DNA: TGCGCCAGCAGTGATTACGGAACTGAAGCTTTCTTT

clone size: -
J gene: TRBJ1-1
V gene: TRBV9
D gene: TRBD1
CDR3 protein: CASSGTGTNTEAFF
CDR3 DNA: TGTGCCAGCAGCGGGACAGGAACGAACACTGAAGCTTTCTTT